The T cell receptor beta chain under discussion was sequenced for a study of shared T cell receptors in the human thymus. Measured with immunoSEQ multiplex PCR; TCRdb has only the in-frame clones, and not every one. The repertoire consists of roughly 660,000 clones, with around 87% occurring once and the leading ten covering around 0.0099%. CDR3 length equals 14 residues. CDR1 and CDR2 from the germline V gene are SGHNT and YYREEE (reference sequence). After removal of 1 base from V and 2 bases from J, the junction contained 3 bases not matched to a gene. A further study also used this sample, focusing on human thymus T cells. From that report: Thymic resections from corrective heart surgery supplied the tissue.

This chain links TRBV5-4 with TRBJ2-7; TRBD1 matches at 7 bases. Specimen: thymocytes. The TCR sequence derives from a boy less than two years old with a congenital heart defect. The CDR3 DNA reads TGTGCCAGCAGCTTGTCGGGACAGACCTACGAGCAGTACTTC. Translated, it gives CASSLSGQTYEQYF.